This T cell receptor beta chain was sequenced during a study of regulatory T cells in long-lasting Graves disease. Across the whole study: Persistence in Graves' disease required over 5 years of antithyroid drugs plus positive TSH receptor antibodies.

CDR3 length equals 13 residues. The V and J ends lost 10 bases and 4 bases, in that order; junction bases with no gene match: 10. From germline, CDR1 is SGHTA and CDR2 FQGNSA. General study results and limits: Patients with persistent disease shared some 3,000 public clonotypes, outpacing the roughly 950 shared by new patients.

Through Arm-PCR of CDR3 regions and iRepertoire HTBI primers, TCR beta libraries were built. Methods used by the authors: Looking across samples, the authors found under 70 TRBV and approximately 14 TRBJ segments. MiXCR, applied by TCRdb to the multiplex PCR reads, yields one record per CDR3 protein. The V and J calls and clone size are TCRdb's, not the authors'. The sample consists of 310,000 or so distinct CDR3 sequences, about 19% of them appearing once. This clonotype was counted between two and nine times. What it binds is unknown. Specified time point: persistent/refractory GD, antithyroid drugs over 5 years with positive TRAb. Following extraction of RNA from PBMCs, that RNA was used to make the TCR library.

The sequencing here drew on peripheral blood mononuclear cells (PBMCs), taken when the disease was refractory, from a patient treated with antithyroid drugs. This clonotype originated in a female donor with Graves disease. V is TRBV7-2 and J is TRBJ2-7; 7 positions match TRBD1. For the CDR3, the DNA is TGTGCCATCGACAGGGACGCCCCTTACGAGCAGTACTTC. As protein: CAIDRDAPYEQYF.